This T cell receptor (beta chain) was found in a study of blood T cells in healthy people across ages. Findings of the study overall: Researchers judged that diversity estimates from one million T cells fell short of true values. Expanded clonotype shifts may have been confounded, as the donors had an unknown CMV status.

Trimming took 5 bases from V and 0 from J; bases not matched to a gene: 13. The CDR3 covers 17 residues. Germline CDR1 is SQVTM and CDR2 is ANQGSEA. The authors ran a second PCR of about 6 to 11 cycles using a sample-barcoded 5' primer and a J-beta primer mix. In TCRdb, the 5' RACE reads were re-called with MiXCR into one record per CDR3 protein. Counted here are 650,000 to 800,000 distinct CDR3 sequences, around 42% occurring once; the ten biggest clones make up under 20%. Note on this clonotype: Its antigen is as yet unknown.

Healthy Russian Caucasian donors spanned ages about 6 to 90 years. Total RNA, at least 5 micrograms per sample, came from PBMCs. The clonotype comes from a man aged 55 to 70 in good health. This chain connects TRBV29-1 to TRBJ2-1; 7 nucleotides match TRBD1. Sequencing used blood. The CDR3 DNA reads TGCAGCGTTAGGGGGCGACAGGCGTTAATCTCCTACAATGAGCAGTTCTTC. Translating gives CSVRGRQALISYNEQFF.